This passage covers 18 T cell receptor beta chains from one sample sequenced in a study of T cell responses to AZD1222 COVID-19 vaccine. Libraries were prepared by immunoSEQ multiplex PCR; TCRdb keeps only in-frame clonotypes and omits some of them. The table has 150,000 to 200,000 clones, roughly 92% seen once. Sequencing was performed on peripheral blood, taken 28 days after the second AZD1222 dose. The receptors stem from an adult who received the AZD1222 COVID-19 vaccine.

The J gene is TRBJ2-3, the V gene TRBV7-2, with D possibly being TRBD2 (5 bases). Trimming stripped 3 bases from V and 5 bases from J, with 15 bases between. The CDR3 runs to 15 residues. Germline V gives CDR1 SGHTA, CDR2 FQGNSA. This chain's CDR3 is CASSFFNGVGDTQYF. The CDR3 nucleotides are TGTGCCAGCAGCTTTTTTAACGGGGTTGGAGATACGCAGTATTTT. Full variable domain (missing parts from reference TRBV7-2 and TRBJ2-3): GAGVSQSPSNKVTEKGKDVELRCDPISGHTALYWYRQSLGQGLEFLIYFQGNSAPDKSGLPSDRFSAERTGGSVSTLTIQRTQQEDSAVYLCASSFFNGVGDTQYFGPGTRLTVL.

The chain is built from TRBV7-9 and TRBJ1-1; the match to TRBD1 covers 9 bases. Trimming at V came to 5 bases and at J to 4 bases, leaving 17 bases not matched to a gene. The germline gives CDR1 SEHNR, CDR2 FQNEAQ (reference sequence). The length of the CDR3 is 18 residues. The CDR3 loop reads CASSLLKLGQGRTTEAFF. DNA of the CDR3: TGTGCCAGCAGCCTACTTAAATTGGGACAGGGTCGTACCACTGAAGCTTTCTTT.

The chain employs TRBV10-1 and TRBJ2-1; the D is unclear. Germline loops: CDR1 WNHNN, CDR2 SYGVQD (reference sequence). The V end lost 0 bases, the J end lost 6 bases, and 9 bases lay between the germline ends. The CDR3 sequence is 14 residues long. CDR3 sequence: CASSESAEVNEQFF. DNA of the CDR3: TGCGCCAGCAGTGAGTCGGCTGAGGTCAATGAGCAGTTCTTC.

The chain employs TRBV19 and TRBJ2-1; the match to TRBD2 covers 12 bases. The J segment lost 7 bases and the V segment lost 7 bases, leaving 20 bases of the junction unmatched. Germline values: CDR1 LNHDA, CDR2 SQIVND (reference sequence). The CDR3 sequence is 19 residues long. The CDR3 is CASTQGASGRARWGNEQFF. The DNA for the CDR3 is TGTGCCAGTACCCAAGGGGCTAGCGGGAGGGCCAGGTGGGGGAATGAGCAGTTCTTC.

The genes are TRBV7-9 and TRBJ1-4; 10 bases are a match to TRBD1. J gave up 8 bases and V 4 bases, and 10 bases lay outside the gene matches. Germline CDR1 and CDR2: SEHNR and FQNEAQ (reference sequence). The CDR3 is 16 amino acids. This CDR3 is CASSSSPTGGWEKLFF. DNA of the CDR3: TGTGCCAGCAGCTCCAGCCCGACAGGGGGCTGGGAAAAACTGTTTTTT.

V is TRBV28 and J is TRBJ2-2, with 9 bases fitting TRBD1. The V and J ends lost 7 bases and 4 bases, in that order; junction bases with no gene match: 7. CDR3 size: 15 residues. CDR1 is MDHEN, CDR2 SYDVKM, per germline. CDR3 DNA sequence: TGTGCCAGCACCACGGGACAGGGAGGCACCGGGGAGCTGTTTTTT. It yields the protein CASTTGQGGTGELFF.

This rearrangement joins TRBV3-1 (or the pseudogene TRBV3-2) to TRBJ1-6; D gene unclear. Trimming took 2 bases from V and 2 from J, leaving 4 bases between them. CDR1 and CDR2 (germline): LGHDT, YNNKEL (reference sequence). The CDR3 consists of 14 residues. CDR3 DNA sequence: TGTGCCAGCAGCCAAAGCACCTATAATTCACCCCTCCACTTT. Translating it yields CASSQSTYNSPLHF.

The chain recombines TRBV6-6 with TRBJ2-1, with TRBD2 matching 11 bases. The CDR3 spans 16 residues. The germline V gene encodes CDR1 MNHNY and CDR2 SVGAGI (reference sequence). The V and J ends lost 5 bases and 3 bases, in that order; junction bases with no gene match: 6. Written as DNA, the CDR3 is TGTGCCAGCAGTCGATCCGGACTAGCGGGCTACAATGAGCAGTTCTTC. Its protein is CASSRSGLAGYNEQFF.

This sequence joins TRBV18 and TRBJ1-1; D is ambiguous. There are 15 residues in the CDR3. In germline, CDR1 is KGHSH, CDR2 LQKENI. V was pared by 3 bases and J by 3 bases, with 14 bases between. The CDR3 loop reads CASSPFEQRDTEAFF. The CDR3 DNA follows: TGTGCCAGCTCACCGTTCGAACAGCGGGACACTGAAGCTTTCTTT.

The chain employs TRBV5-1 and TRBJ2-1, with 11 positions matching TRBD2. Germline V gives CDR1 SGHRS, CDR2 YFSETQ. The CDR3 extends over 17 amino acids. V shed 7 bases, J shed 6 bases, and the junction held 15 bases outside the gene matches. Here the CDR3 reads CASCLHPLAGGSNEQFF. CDR3 coding DNA: TGCGCCAGCTGCCTCCACCCTCTAGCGGGGGGATCCAATGAGCAGTTCTTC.

This rearrangement joins TRBV5-1 to TRBJ2-7; D is ambiguous. CDR1 and CDR2 (germline): SGHRS, YFSETQ. V was shortened by 0 bases and J by 3 bases, with 10 bases between the two germline ends. The CDR3 has 14 amino acids. The CDR3 nucleotides read TGCGCCAGCAGCTTGGCAAGCGTGAGCTACGAGCAGTACTTC. Translating gives CASSLASVSYEQYF.

The chain's CDR3 is CASSPRTEHEQYF. CDR3 in DNA: TGTGCCAGCAGCCCTCGGACAGAGCACGAGCAGTACTTC. The chain combines TRBV12-3 or TRBV12-4 with TRBJ2-7; tentatively, D is TRBD1 (6 bases). The V end lost 6 bases, the J end lost 5 bases, and 14 bases lay between the germline ends. The CDR3 length is 13 residues.

The V gene is TRBV19, the J gene TRBJ1-5; 7 bases map to TRBD1. The trim removed 1 base at V and 4 bases at J, leaving 4 bases unmatched. The CDR3 is 15 amino acids. Germline V CDR1 and CDR2: LNHDA, SQIVND (reference sequence). CDR3 protein: CASSIGRDRNQPQHF. The CDR3 nucleotides are TGTGCCAGTAGTATAGGGCGGGACAGAAATCAGCCCCAGCATTTT.

Comments on this clone: The limits of the CDR3 on the DNA are not certain, so only TCRdb's listed CDR3 is given. This chain links TRBV29-1 with TRBJ2-7; TRBD2 is the table's D call, not checked against the DNA. The CDR3 is 10 residues long, ends included. The germline gives CDR1 SQVTM, CDR2 ANQGSEA. CDR3 loop: CSVGAGTEYF.

This chain uses TRBV27 with TRBJ1-1; TRBD1 matches 8 bases. Germline loops: CDR1 MNHEY, CDR2 SMNVEV (reference sequence). The CDR3 has 15 amino acids. J was trimmed by 1 base and V by 5 bases; bases with no gene match: 6. The CDR3 DNA reads as TGTGCCAGCAGTCCAATACAGGGGGGGAACACTGAAGCTTTCTTT. Translated: CASSPIQGGNTEAFF.

The V gene is TRBV10-3, the J gene TRBJ2-1; 7 nucleotides agree with TRBD1. The CDR3 covers 17 residues. The germline V gene encodes CDR1 ENHRY and CDR2 SYGVKD. V lost 5 bases to trimming and J lost 0 bases; unmatched junction nucleotides: 10. The CDR3 DNA is TGTGCCATCAGTTCATCATCCGGGACAGTCTCCTACAATGAGCAGTTCTTC. Translation: CAISSSSGTVSYNEQFF.

This clone was observed a single time. This sequence joins TRBV5-4 and TRBJ1-4; D remains unclear. Trimming shortened V by 4 bases and J by 2 bases, and 9 bases separated the two germline ends. The CDR3 has 14 amino acids. Germline values: CDR1 SGHNT, CDR2 YYREEE (reference sequence). The DNA of the CDR3 is TGTGCCAGCAGCCTAGGGCGGACTAATGAAAAACTGTTTTTT. Protein sequence: CASSLGRTNEKLFF.

J is TRBJ2-5 and V is TRBV14, with 11 bases matching TRBD2. Germline V gene data show CDR1 as SGHDN and CDR2 as FVKESK. Unmatched junction bases numbered 1, after V lost 1 base and J lost 3 bases. The CDR3 length is 15 residues. CDR3 in amino acids: CASSQVLAGEETQYF. The CDR3 nucleotides are TGTGCCAGCAGCCAAGTACTAGCGGGAGAAGAGACCCAGTACTTC.